This TCR beta chain was sequenced in a study of patients and donors after allogeneic stem cell transplantation. V shed 2 bases and J shed 6 bases, with 7 bases lying between them. CDR1 is MGHDK and CDR2 is SYGVNS in the germline V gene. This CDR3 spans 12 amino acids. TCRdb reprocessed the RT-PCR reads with MiXCR, giving one entry per CDR3 protein. Among about 400,000 distinct CDR3 sequences listed, around 15% were seen once. The chain employs TRBV25-1 and TRBJ1-1, with unresolved D. The TCR comes from a human donor who was either an allogeneic HSCT recipient or a stem cell or donor lymphocyte infusion donor (not recorded which). It is not recorded whose cells these are; they may come from a transplant donor. Sequencing used blood, either unsorted or a sorted T cell fraction (not recorded which). CDR3 nucleotide sequence: TGTGCCAGCAGTGAAAGGCCAGCTGAAGCTTTCTTT. Translating gives CASSERPAEAFF.